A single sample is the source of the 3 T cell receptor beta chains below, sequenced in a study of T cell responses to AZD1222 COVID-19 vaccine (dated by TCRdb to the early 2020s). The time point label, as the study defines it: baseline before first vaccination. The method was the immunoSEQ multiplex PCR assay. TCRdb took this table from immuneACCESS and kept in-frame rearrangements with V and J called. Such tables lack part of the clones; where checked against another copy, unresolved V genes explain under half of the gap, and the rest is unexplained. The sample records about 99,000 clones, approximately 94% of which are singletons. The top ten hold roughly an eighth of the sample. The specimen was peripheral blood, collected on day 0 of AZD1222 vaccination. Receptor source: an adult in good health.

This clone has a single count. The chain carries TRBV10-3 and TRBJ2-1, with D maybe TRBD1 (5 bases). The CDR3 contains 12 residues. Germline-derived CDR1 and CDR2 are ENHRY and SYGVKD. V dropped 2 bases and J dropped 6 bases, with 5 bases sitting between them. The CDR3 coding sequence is TGTGCCATCAGTGAGCAGGGCAATGAGCAGTTCTTC. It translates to CAISEQGNEQFF.

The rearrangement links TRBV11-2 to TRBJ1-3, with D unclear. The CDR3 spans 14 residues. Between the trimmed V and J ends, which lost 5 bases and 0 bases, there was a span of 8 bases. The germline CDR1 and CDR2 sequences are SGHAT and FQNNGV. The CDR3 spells CASSREVSGNTIYF. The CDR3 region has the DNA TGTGCCAGCAGCCGCGAGGTCTCTGGAAACACCATATATTTT.

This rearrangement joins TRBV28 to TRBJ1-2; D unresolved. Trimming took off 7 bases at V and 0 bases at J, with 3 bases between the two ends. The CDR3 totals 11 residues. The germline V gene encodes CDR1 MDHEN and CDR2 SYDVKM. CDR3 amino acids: CASTSNYGYTF. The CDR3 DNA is TGTGCCAGCACCTCTAACTATGGCTACACCTTC.